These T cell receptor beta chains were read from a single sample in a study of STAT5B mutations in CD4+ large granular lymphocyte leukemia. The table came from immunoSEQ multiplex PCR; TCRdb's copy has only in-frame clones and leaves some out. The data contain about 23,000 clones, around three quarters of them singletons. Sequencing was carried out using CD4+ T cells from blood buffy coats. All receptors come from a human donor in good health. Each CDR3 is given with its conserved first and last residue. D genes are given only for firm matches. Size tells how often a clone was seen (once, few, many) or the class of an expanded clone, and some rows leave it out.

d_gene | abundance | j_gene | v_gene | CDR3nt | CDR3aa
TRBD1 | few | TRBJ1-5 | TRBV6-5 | TGTGCCAGCAGTCGGACAGGGAACAATCAGCCCCAGCATTTT | CASSRTGNNQPQHF
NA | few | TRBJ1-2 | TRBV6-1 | TGTGCCAGCCATGAGGGAAGCCCCGATGGCTACACCTTC | CASHEGSPDGYTF
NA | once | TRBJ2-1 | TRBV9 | TGTGCCAGCAGCGTGGCAGGGAACACCTACAATGAGCAGTTCTTC | CASSVAGNTYNEQFF
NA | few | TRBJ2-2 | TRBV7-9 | TGTGCCAGCAGCCTCAATGGGGCCGGGGAGCTGTTTTTT | CASSLNGAGELFF
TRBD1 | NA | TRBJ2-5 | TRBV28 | TGTGCCAGCAGTCTGGTGGACAGGGTCCAAGAGACCCAGTACTTC | CASSLVDRVQETQYF
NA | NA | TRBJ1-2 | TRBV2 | TGTGCCAGCAGTGAGGGAGAGATCTATGGCTACACCTTC | CASSEGEIYGYTF
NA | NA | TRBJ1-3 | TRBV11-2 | TGTGCCAGCAGCTTGATAGGAAGTCCCGGAAACACCATATATTTT | CASSLIGSPGNTIYF
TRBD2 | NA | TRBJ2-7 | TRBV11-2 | TGTGCCAGCAGACCCGGGACTAGCGGGAGTATAGTGCAGTACTTC | CASRPGTSGSIVQYF
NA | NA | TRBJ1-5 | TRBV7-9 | TGTGCCAGCAGCCGGACAGAGGATCAGCCCCAGCATTTT | CASSRTEDQPQHF
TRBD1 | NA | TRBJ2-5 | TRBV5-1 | TGCGCCAGCAGCGGGACGGGACAGGGGGTAGAGACCCAGTACTTC | CASSGTGQGVETQYF
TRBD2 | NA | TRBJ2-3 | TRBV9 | TGTGCCAGCAGCACCCGCCCCGAGCGGGACCCCACAGATACGCAGTATTTT | CASSTRPERDPTDTQYF
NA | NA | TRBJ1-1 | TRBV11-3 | TGTGCCAGCAGCCGCAGGGGTGGGAGCACTGAAGCTTTCTTT | CASSRRGGSTEAFF
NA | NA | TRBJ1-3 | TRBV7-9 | TGTGCCAGCAGCTTAGCGAATTCAGTAGACACCATATATTTT | CASSLANSVDTIYF
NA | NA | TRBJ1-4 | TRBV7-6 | TGTGCCAGCAGCTTATATTGGGGGGAAAAACTGTTTTTT | CASSLYWGEKLFF
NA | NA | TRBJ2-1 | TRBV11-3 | TGTGCCAGCAGCTCCCGTTACGGTGAGCAGTTCTTC | CASSSRYGEQFF
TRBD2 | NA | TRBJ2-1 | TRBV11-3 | TGTGCCAGCAGCCCCTTTCGCCCCCCGCTAGCGGGAGTGGGCAATGAGCAGTTCTTC | CASSPFRPPLAGVGNEQFF
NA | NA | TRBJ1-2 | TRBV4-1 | TGCGCCAGCAGCCAAGGTGGAGGGGGAAACTATGGCTACACCTTC | CASSQGGGGNYGYTF
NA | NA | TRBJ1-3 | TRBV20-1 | TGCAGTGCTAGAGAAGGGAACACCATATATTTT | CSAREGNTIYF
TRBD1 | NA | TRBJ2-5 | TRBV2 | TGTGCCAGCAGGGATCGGACAGGGGAAGAGACCCAGTACTTC | CASRDRTGEETQYF
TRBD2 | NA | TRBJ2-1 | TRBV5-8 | TGTGCCAGCAGCTTGGTGTTGATCGGCGGGAGCTCCTACAATGAGCAGTTCTTC | CASSLVLIGGSSYNEQFF
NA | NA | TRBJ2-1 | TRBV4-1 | TGCGCCAGCAGCCGGTACGGGGCTAGCAATGAGCAGTTCTTC | CASSRYGASNEQFF
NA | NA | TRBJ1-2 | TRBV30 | TGTGCCTGTCAGCCAGTAGGTCACAACTATGGCTACACCTTC | CACQPVGHNYGYTF
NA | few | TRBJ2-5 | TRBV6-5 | TGTGCCAGCAGGGCCCGTTGGGGGGAAGAGACCCAGTACTTC | CASRARWGEETQYF
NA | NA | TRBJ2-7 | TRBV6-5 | TGTGCCAGCAGTTACAGGGGTGGAGAGGAGCAGTACTTC | CASSYRGGEEQYF
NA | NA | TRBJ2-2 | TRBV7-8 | TGTGCCAGCAGCTCACAGGCCTACACCGGGGAGCTGTTTTTT | CASSSQAYTGELFF
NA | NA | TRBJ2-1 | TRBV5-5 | TGTGCCAGCAGCTTAGGCAGGACAAACAATGAGCAGTTCTTC | CASSLGRTNNEQFF
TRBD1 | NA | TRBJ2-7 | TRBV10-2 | TGCGCCAGCAGGAAGGGACAGGGGAACGAGCAGTACTTC | CASRKGQGNEQYF
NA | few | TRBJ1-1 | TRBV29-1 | TGCAGCGTTGCTGTACGTGCGGTGAACACTGAAGCTTTCTTT | CSVAVRAVNTEAFF
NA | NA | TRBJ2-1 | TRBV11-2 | TGTGCCAGCAGCATTTCGGGACAATACAATGAGCAGTTCTTC | CASSISGQYNEQFF
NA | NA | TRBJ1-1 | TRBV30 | TGTGCCTGGAGTAAAGGGGGGGGAGGAGAAGCTTTCTTT | CAWSKGGGGEAFF
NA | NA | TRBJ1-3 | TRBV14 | TGTGCCAGCAGCCCGGGGTCTGGAAACACCATATATTTT | CASSPGSGNTIYF
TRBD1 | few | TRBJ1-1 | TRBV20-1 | TGCAGTGCTAAGACAGGGTTTGAAGCTTTCTTT | CSAKTGFEAFF
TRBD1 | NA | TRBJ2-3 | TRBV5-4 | TGTGCCACCATAGGACAGGGCACAGATACGCAGTATTTT | CATIGQGTDTQYF
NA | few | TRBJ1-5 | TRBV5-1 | TGCGCCAGCAGCTTGGCCTCTGGCAGGGTCTTTGGTCAGCCCCAGCATTTT | CASSLASGRVFGQPQHF
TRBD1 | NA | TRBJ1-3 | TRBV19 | TGTGCCAGTAGAGATCAGGGGGCCTTCCTCTCTGGAAACACCATATATTTT | CASRDQGAFLSGNTIYF
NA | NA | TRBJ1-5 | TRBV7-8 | TGTGCCAGCAGCTTAGCGAGGGTAGGCAATCAGCCCCAGCATTTT | CASSLARVGNQPQHF
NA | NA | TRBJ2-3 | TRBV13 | TGTGCCAGCCAGGGCTTGGGCCCAGATACGCAGTATTTT | CASQGLGPDTQYF
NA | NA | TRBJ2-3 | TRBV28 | TGTGCCAGCGGCGGAAACCCTCCAGATACGCAGTATTTT | CASGGNPPDTQYF
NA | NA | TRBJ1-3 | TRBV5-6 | TGTGCCAGCAGCTGGGGGTCTGGAAACACCATATATTTT | CASSWGSGNTIYF
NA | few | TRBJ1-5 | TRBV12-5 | TGTGCTAGTTTGCCAGGGATTGGCAATCAGCCCCAGCATTTT | CASLPGIGNQPQHF